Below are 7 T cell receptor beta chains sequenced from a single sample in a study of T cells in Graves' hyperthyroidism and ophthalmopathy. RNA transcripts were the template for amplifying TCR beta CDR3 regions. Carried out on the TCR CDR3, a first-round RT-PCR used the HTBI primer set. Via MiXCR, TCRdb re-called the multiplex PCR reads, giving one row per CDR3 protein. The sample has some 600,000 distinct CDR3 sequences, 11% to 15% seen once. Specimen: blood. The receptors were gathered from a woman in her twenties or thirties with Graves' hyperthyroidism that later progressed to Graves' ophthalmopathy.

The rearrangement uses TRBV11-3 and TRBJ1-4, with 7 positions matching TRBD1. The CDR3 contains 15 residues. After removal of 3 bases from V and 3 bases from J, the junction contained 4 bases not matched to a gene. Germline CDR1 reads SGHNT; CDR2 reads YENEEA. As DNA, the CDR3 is TGTGCCAGCAGCTTCAGGGACAGCCCTAATGAAAAACTGTTTTTT. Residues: CASSFRDSPNEKLFF.

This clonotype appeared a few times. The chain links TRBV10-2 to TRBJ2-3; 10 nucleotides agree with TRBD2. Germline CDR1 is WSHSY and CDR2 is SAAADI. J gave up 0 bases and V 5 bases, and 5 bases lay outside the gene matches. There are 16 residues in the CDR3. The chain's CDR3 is CASSRTSGLSTDTQYF. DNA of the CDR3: TGCGCCAGCAGTAGGACTAGCGGACTTAGCACAGATACGCAGTATTTT.

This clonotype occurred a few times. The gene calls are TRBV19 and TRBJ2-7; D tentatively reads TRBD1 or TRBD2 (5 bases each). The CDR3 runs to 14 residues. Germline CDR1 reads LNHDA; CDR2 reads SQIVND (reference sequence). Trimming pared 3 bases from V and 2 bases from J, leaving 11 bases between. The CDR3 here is CASSMRVGAYEQYF. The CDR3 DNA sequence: TGTGCCAGTAGTATGAGGGTGGGGGCCTACGAGCAGTACTTC.

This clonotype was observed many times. The CDR3 loop reads CAIRTAENEKLFF. The CDR3 bases are TGTGCCATCAGGACCGCGGAGAATGAAAAACTGTTTTTT. The J gene is TRBJ1-4, the V gene TRBV10-3; no clear D. The V end lost 6 bases, the J end lost 5 bases, and 10 bases lay between the germline ends. The CDR3 extends over 13 amino acids. Germline CDR1 is ENHRY and CDR2 is SYGVKD.

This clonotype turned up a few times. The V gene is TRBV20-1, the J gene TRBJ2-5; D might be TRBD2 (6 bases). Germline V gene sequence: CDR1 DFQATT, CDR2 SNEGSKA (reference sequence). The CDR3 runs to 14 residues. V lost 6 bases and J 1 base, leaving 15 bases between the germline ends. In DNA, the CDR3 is TGCAGTGCCCCGGTCGGGGGTTCCCAAGAGACCCAGTACTTC. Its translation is CSAPVGGSQETQYF.

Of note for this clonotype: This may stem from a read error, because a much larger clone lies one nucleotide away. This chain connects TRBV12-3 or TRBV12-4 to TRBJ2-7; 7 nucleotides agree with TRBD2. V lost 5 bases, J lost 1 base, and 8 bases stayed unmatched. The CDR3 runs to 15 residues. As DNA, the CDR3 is TGTGCCAGCAGTCCGAACTGGGGGGGATCCTACGAGCAGTACTTC. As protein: CASSPNWGGSYEQYF.

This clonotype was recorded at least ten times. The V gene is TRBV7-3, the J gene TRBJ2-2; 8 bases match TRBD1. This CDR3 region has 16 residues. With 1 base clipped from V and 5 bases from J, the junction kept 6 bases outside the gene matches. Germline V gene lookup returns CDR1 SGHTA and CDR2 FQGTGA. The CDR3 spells CASSLMGTGETGELFF. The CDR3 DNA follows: TGTGCCAGCAGCTTAATGGGGACAGGAGAGACCGGGGAGCTGTTTTTT.